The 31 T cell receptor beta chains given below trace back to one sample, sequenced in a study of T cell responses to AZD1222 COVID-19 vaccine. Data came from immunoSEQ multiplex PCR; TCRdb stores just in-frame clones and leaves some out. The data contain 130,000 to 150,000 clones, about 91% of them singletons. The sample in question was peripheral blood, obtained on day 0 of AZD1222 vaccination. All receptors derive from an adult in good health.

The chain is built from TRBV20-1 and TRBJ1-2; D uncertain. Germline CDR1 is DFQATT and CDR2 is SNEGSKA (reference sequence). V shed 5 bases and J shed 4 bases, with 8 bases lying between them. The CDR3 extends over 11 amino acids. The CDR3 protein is CSAWGLYGYTF. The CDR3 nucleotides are TGCAGTGCTTGGGGTCTCTATGGCTACACCTTC.

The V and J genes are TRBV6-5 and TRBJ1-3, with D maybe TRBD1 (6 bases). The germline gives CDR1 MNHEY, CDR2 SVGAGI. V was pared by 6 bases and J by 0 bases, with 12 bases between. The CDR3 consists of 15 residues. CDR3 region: CASRLQGSSGNTIYF. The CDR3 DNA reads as TGTGCCAGCAGGCTTCAGGGGAGCTCTGGAAACACCATATATTTT.

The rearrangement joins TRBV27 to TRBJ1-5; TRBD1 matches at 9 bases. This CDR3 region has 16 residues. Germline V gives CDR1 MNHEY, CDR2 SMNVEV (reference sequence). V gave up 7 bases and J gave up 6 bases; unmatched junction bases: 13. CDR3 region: CASMDRTGEYSQPQHF. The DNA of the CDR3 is TGTGCCAGCATGGACCGGACAGGGGAGTATAGTCAGCCCCAGCATTTT.

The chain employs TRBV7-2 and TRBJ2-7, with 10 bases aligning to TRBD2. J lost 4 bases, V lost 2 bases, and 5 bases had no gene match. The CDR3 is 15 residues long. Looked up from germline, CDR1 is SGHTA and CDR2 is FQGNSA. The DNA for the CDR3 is TGTGCCAGCAGCTTAATCGCTAGCGGGGGTTACGAGCAGTACTTC. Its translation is CASSLIASGGYEQYF. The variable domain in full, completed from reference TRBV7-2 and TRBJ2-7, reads GAGVSQSPSNKVTEKGKDVELRCDPISGHTALYWYRQSLGQGLEFLIYFQGNSAPDKSGLPSDRFSAERTGGSVSTLTIQRTQQEDSAVYLCASSLIASGGYEQYFGPGTRLTVT.

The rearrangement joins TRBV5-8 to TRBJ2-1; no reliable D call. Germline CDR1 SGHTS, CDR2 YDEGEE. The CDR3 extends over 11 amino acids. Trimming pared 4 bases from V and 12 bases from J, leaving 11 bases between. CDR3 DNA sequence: TGTGCCAGCAGCGTGCAGGTTAGGCAGTTCTTC. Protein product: CASSVQVRQFF.

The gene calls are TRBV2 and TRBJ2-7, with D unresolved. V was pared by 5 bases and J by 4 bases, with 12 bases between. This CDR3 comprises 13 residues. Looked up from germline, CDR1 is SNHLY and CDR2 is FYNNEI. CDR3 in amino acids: CASSLGPLYEQYF. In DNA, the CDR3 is TGTGCCAGCAGTTTAGGACCTTTATACGAGCAGTACTTC.

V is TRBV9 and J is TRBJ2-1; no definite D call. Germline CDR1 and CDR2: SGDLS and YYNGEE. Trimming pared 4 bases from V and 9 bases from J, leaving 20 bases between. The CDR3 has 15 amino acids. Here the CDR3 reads CASSPGPETWGEQFF. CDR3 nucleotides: TGTGCCAGCAGCCCCGGTCCGGAAACGTGGGGTGAGCAGTTCTTC.

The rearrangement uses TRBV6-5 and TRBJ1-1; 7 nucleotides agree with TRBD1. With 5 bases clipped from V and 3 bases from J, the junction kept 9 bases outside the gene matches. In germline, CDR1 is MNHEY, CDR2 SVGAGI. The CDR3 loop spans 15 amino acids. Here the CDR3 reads CASSTTGVSDTEAFF. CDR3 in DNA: TGTGCCAGCAGTACCACAGGGGTTTCTGACACTGAAGCTTTCTTT.

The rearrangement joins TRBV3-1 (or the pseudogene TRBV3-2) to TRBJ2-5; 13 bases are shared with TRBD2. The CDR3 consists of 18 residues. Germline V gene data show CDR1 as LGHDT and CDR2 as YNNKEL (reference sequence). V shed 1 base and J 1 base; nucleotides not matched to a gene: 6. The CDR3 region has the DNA TGTGCCAGCAGCCAAGTCCCACTAGCGGGGGGGACCCAAGAGACCCAGTACTTC. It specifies CASSQVPLAGGTQETQYF.

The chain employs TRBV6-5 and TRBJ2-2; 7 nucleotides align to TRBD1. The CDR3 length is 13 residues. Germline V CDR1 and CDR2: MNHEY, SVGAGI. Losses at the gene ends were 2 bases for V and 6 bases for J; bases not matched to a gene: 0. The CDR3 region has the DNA TGTGCCAGCAGTTACAGGGGGCCCGGGGAGCTGTTTTTT. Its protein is CASSYRGPGELFF.

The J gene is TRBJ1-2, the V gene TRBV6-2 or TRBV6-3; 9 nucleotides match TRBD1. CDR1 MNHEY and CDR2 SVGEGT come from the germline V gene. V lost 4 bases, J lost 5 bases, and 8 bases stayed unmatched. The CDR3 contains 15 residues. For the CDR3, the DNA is TGTGCCAGCAGTTCAGCCGGGACAGGGTTTTATGGCTACACCTTC. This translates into CASSSAGTGFYGYTF.

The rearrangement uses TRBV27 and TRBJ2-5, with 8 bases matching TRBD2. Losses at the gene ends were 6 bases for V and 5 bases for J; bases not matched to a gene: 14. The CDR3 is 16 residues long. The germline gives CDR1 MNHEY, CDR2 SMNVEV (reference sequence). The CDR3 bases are TGTGCCAGCAGCCCTTCCCGCGGGGGGTCATGGGAGACCCAGTACTTC. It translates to CASSPSRGGSWETQYF.

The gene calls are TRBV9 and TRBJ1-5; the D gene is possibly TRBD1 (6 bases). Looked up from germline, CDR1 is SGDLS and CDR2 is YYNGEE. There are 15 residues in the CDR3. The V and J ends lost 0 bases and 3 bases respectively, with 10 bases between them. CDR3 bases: TGTGCCAGCAGCGTAGGACAGGACAACAATCAGCCCCAGCATTTT. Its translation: CASSVGQDNNQPQHF.

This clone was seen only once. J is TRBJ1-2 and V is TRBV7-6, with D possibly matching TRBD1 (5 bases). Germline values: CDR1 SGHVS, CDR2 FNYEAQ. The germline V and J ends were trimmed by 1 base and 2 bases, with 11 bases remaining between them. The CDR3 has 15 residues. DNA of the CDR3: TGTGCCAGCAGCTTAGGGGGCCTGGGGAACTATGGCTACACCTTC. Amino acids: CASSLGGLGNYGYTF.

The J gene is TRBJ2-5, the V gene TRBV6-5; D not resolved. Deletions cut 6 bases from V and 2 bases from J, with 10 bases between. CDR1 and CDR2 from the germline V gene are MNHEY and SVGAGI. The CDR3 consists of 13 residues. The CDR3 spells CASSLDHQETQYF. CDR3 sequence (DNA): TGTGCCAGCAGCCTCGACCATCAAGAGACCCAGTACTTC.

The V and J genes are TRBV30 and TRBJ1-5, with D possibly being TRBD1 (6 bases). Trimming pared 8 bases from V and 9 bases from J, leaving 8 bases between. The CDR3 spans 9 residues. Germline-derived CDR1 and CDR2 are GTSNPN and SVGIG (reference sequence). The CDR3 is CAGGRPQHF. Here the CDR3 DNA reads TGTGCCGGGGGGCGGCCCCAGCATTTT. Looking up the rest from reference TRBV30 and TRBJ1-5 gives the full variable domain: SQTIHQWPATLVQPVGSPLSLECTVEGTSNPNLYWYRQAAGRGLQLLFYSVGIGQISSEVPQNLSASRPQDRQFILSSKKLLLSDSGFYLCAGGRPQHFGDGTRLSIL.

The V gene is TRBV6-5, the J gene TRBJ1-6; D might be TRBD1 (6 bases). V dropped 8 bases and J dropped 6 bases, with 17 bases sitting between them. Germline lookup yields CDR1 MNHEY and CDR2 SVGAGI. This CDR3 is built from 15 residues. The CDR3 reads CASGRGATINSPLHF. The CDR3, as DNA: TGTGCCAGCGGTCGGGGGGCAACTATTAATTCACCCCTCCACTTT.

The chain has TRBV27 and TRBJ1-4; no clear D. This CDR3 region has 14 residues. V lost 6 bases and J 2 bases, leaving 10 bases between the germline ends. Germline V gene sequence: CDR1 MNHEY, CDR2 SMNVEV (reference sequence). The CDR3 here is CASSPSSTNEKLFF. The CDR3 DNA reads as TGTGCCAGCAGCCCTTCCTCCACTAATGAAAAACTGTTTTTT.

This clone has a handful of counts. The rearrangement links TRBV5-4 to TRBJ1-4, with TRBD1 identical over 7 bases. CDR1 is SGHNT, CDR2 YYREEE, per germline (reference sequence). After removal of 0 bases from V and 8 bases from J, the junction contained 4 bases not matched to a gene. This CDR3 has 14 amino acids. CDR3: CASSLEGALEKLFF. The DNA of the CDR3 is TGTGCCAGCAGCTTGGAGGGGGCCTTGGAAAAACTGTTTTTT.

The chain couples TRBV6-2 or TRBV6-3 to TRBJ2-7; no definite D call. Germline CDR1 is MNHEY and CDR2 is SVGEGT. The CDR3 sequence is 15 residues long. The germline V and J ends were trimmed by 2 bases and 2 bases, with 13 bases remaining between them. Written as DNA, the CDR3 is TGTGCCAGCAGTTACGGGCACCCAGCCACCTACGAGCAGTACTTC. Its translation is CASSYGHPATYEQYF.

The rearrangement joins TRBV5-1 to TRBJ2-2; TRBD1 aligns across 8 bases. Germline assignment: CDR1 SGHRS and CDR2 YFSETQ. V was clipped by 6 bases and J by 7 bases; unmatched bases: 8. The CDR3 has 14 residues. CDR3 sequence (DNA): TGCGCCAGCACCCCGACAGGGGATGGCGGGGAGCTGTTTTTT. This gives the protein CASTPTGDGGELFF.

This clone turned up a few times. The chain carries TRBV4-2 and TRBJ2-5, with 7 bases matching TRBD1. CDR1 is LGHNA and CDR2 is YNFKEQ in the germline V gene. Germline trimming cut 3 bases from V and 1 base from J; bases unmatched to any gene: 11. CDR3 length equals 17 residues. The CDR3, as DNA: TGTGCCAGCAGCCACGGTGGGCCACAGGGGATCCAAGAGACCCAGTACTTC. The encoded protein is CASSHGGPQGIQETQYF.

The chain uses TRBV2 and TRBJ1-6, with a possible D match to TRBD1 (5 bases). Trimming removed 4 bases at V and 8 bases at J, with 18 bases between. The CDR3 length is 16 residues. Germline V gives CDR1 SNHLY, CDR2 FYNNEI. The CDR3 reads CASSGPRGGADSPLHF. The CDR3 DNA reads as TGTGCCAGCAGTGGTCCACGTGGTGGGGCGGATTCACCCCTCCACTTT.

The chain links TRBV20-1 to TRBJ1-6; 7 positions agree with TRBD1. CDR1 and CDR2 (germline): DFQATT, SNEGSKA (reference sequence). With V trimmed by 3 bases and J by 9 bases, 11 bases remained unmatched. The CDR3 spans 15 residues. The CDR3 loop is CSASFVQGLGSPLHF. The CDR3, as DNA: TGCAGTGCTAGTTTTGTACAGGGGTTGGGTTCACCCCTCCACTTT.

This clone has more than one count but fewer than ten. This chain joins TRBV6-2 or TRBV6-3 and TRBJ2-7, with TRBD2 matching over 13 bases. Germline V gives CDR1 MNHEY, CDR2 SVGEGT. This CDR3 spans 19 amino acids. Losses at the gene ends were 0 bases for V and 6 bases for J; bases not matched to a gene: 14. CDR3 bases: TGTGCCAGCAGTTACTCGACGGCAACTAGCGGGGGGGAGGATACCGAGCAGTACTTC. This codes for CASSYSTATSGGEDTEQYF.

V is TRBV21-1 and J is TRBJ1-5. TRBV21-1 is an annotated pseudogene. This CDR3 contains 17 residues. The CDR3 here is CASSNCQGKEVHQPQHF. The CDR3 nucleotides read TGTGCCAGCAGCAACTGCCAAGGGAAGGAGGTCCATCAGCCCCAGCATTTT.

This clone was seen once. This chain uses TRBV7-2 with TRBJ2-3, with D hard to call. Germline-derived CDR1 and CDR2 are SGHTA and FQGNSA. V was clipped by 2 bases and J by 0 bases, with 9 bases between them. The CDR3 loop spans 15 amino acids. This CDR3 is CASSLRVTSTDTQYF. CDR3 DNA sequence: TGTGCCAGCAGCTTACGGGTGACAAGCACAGATACGCAGTATTTT.

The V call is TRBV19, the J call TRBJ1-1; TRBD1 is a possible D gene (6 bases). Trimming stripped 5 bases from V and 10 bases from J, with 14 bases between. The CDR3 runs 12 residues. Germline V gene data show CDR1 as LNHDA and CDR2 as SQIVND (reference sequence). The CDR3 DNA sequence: TGTGCCAGTAGTGAGAGGGGGGAATTAGCTTTCTTT. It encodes CASSERGELAFF. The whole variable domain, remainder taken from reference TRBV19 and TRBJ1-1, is DGGITQSPKYLFRKEGQNVTLSCEQNLNHDAMYWYRQDPGQGLRLIYYSQIVNDFQKGDIAEGYSVSREKKESFPLTVTSAQKNPTAFYLCASSERGELAFFGQGTRLTVV.

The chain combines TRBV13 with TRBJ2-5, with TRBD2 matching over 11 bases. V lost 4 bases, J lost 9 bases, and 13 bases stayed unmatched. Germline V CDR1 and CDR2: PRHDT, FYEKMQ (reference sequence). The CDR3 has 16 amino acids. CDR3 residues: CASSWGLAGGQTAQYF. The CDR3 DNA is TGTGCCAGCAGCTGGGGCCTAGCGGGGGGTCAAACGGCCCAGTACTTC. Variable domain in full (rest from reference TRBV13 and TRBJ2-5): AAGVIQSPRHLIKEKRETATLKCYPIPRHDTVYWYQQGPGQDPQFLISFYEKMQSDKGSIPDRFSAQQFSDYHSELNMSSLELGDSALYFCASSWGLAGGQTAQYFGPGTRLLVL.

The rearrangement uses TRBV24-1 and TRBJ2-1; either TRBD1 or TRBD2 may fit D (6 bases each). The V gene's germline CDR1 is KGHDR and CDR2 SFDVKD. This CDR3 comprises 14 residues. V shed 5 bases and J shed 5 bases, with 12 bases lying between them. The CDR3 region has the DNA TGTGCCACCAGTGTCCAAGGGGGGAACAATGAGCAGTTCTTC. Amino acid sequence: CATSVQGGNNEQFF.

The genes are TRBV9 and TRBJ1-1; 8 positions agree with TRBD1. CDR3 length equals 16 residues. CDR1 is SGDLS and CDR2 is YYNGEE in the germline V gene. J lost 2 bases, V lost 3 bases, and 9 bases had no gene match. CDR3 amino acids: CASSGSWTGSNTEAFF. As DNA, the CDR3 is TGTGCCAGCAGCGGCTCCTGGACAGGGAGTAACACTGAAGCTTTCTTT.